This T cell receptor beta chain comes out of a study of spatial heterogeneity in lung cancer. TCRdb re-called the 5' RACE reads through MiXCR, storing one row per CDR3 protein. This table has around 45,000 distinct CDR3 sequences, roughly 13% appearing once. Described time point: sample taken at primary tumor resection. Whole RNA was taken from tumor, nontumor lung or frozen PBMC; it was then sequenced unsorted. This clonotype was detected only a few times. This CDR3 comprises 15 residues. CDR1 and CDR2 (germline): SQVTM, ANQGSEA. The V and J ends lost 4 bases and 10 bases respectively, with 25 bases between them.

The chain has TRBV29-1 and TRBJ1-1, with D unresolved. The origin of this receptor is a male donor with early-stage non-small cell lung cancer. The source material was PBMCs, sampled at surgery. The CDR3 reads CSVVGPTDTLVGAFF. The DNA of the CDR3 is TGCAGCGTTGTAGGACCCACCGACACCCTAGTAGGAGCTTTCTTT.